The TCR beta chain under discussion was sequenced for a study of regulatory T cells in long-lasting Graves disease. About the study: New Graves' disease cases had less than 3 months of antithyroid drugs.

This clonotype was observed many times. Time point noted: newly diagnosed GD, antithyroid drugs for less than 3 months. RNA isolated from PBMCs was used to make the TCR library. The CDR3 consists of 15 residues. In germline, CDR1 is SGHRS, CDR2 YFSETQ. Trimming cost V 2 bases and J 4 bases; bases outside gene matches: 6. Sequencing libraries for TCR beta were prepared with iRepertoire HTBI primers and Arm-PCR of CDR3 regions. MiXCR, run by TCRdb on the multiplex PCR reads, gives a single entry per CDR3 protein. The data contain about 240,000 distinct CDR3 sequences, 20% to 25% of them singletons. The source of this sequence is a female donor with Graves disease. Sample: peripheral blood mononuclear cells (PBMCs), taken at new diagnosis, from a patient treated with antithyroid drugs. This chain uses TRBV5-1 with TRBJ2-3; 8 nucleotides agree with TRBD2. CDR3 sequence reads: CASSLAGDRADTQYF. CDR3 DNA: TGCGCCAGCAGCTTAGCGGGAGATAGAGCAGATACGCAGTATTTT.